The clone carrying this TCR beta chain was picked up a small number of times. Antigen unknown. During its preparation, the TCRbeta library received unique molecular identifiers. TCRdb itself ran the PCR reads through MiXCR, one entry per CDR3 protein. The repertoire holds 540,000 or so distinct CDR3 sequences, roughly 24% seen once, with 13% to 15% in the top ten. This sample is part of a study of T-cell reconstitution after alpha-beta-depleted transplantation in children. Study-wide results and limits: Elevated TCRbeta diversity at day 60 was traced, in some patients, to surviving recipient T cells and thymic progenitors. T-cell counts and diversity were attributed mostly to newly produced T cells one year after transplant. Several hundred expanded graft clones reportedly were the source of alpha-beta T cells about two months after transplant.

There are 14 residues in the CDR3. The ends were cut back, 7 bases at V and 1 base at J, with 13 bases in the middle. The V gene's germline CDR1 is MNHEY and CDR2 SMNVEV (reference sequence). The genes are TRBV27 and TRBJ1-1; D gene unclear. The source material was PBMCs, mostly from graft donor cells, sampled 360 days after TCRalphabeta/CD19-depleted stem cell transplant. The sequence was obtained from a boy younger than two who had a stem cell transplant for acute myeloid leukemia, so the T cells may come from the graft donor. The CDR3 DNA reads TGTGCCAGCATCAGTTGGACCCCGAACACTGAAGCTTTCTTT. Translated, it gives CASISWTPNTEAFF.